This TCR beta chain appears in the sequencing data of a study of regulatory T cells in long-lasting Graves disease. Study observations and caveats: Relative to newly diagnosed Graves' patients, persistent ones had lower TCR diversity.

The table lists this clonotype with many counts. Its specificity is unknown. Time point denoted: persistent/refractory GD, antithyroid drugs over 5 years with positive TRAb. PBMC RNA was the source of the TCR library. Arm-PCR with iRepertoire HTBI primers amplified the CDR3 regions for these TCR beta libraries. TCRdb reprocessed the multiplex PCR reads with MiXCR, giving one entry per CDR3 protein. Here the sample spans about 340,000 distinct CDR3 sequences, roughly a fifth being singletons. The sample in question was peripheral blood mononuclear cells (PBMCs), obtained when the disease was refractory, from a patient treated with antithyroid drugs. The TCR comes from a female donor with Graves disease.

This chain's CDR3 is CASSVAVGGIAFF. The CDR3, as DNA: TGTGCCAGCAGCGTAGCAGTAGGAGGGATAGCTTTCTTT. The V gene is TRBV9, the J gene TRBJ1-1, with D uncertain. Germline V gives CDR1 SGDLS, CDR2 YYNGEE. The CDR3 totals 13 residues. Trimming cost V 0 bases and J 10 bases, with 13 bases left between them.